This T cell receptor beta chain was sequenced during a study of response to subunit inactivated influenza vaccine. MiXCR was run by TCRdb on the RT-PCR reads, yielding one entry per CDR3 protein. The table includes just under 550,000 distinct CDR3 sequences, less than 25% detected once. This sample was also put to use in a study of T cells expressing NK-cell markers. That source reports: TCR beta cDNA was made by 5'RACE template switching with UMIs. Each TCR beta repertoire originated in sorted T cells that were CD3+CD56+NKG2C+, CD3+CD56+NKG2C- or CD3+CD56-NKG2C+. Researchers report these clonotypes also headed the CD3+CD56-NKG2C+ fraction in several donors.

The sequence was collected from a man aged 45-65 years who received an inactivated influenza vaccine. The sequences come from CD4+ T cells sorted from PBMCs, collected roughly 12 days after vaccination.

CDR3 in DNA: TGCAGTGCTAGATCTCTCACCGCCCCGGAGACCCAGTACTTC. It yields the protein CSARSLTAPETQYF. The chain is built from TRBV20-1 and TRBJ2-5; D ambiguous. Deletions cut 2 bases from V and 5 bases from J, with 15 bases between. This CDR3 region has 14 residues. Germline V lookup: CDR1 DFQATT, CDR2 SNEGSKA (reference sequence).